This T cell receptor (beta chain) is from a study of a mutant IDH1 vaccine in newly diagnosed glioma. Findings and caveats of the study: Vaccination induced immune responses in approximately 94% of patients.

CDR3 length: 13 residues. Germline V gene data show CDR1 as MNHEY and CDR2 as SMNVEV (reference sequence). V was clipped by 6 bases and J by 5 bases, with 13 bases between them. A remark on this clone: Antigen: not known.

As for time point: week 23, last vaccination. A single vaccine dose contained 300 ug of mutant IDH1 20-mer peptide, and topical imiquimod was used with it. Sequencing was performed with immunoSEQ multiplex PCR; in TCRdb, only in-frame clones are kept and a portion is missing. The table lists tens of thousands of clones, more than 75% of them singletons. This clonotype was obtained from a man between 35 and 55 years old with glioma. Sequenced here: PBMCs, sampled from a glioma patient whose treatment included an IDH1 peptide vaccine. The chain joins TRBV27 to TRBJ1-2; TRBD1 might be the D (5 bases). The CDR3 DNA reads TGTGCCAGCAGCACCCAGGGAGGATATGGCTACACCTTC. It codes for CASSTQGGYGYTF.